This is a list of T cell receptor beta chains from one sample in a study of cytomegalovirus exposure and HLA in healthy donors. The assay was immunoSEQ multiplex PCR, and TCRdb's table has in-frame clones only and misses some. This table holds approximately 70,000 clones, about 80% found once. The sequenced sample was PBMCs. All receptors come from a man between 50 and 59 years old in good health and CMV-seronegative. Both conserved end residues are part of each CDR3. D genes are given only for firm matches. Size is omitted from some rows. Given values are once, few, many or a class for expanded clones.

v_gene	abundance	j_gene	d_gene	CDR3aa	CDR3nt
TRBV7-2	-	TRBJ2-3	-	CASSLGASKVTDTQYF	TGTGCCAGCAGCTTGGGAGCGTCCAAGGTCACAGATACGCAGTATTTT
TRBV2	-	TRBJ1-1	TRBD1	CASSELGGQGNTEAFF	TGTGCCAGCAGTGAACTCGGAGGACAGGGGAACACTGAAGCTTTCTTT
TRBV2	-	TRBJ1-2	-	CASSDLGQGTYGYTF	TGTGCCAGCAGTGACCTAGGTCAGGGAACCTATGGCTACACCTTC
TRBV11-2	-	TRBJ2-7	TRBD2	CASSLRGSGGLVFYEQYF	TGTGCCAGCAGCCTCCGGGGGAGCGGGGGATTAGTCTTCTACGAGCAGTACTTC
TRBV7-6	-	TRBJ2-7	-	CASSSSLEQYF	TGTGCCAGCAGCTCCAGTCTTGAGCAGTACTTC
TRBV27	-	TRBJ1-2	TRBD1	CASSPRGREGYTF	TGTGCCAGCAGTCCGAGGGGGCGCGAGGGCTACACCTTC
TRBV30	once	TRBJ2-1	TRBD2	CAWDRLAGFDNEQFF	TGTGCCTGGGATCGACTAGCGGGATTTGACAATGAGCAGTTCTTC
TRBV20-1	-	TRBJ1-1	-	CSNQENTEAFF	TGCAGTAACCAGGAGAACACTGAAGCTTTCTTT
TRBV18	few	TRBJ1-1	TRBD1	CASSPGTGSYTEAFF	TGTGCCAGCTCACCCGGGACAGGGTCCTACACTGAAGCTTTCTTT
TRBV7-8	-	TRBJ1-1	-	CASSFGGGTEAFF	TGTGCCAGCAGCTTCGGGGGTGGCACTGAAGCTTTCTTT
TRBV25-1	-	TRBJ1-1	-	CASSEAGFNTEAFF	TGTGCCAGCAGTGAAGCAGGGTTCAACACTGAAGCTTTCTTT
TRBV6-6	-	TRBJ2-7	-	CASSFGSSSYEQYF	TGTGCCAGCAGTTTTGGGAGTAGCTCCTACGAGCAGTACTTC
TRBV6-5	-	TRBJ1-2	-	CASSYVAGANYGYTF	TGTGCCAGCAGTTACGTCGCAGGCGCTAACTATGGCTACACCTTC
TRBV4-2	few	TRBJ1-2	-	CASSQSRLYTRTETYGYTF	TGTGCCAGCAGCCAAAGTAGATTGTACACTCGGACAGAGACCTATGGCTACACCTTC
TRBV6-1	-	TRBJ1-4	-	CASSDPGRGAGVGKLFF	TGTGCCAGCAGTGATCCTGGTCGGGGAGCCGGGGTCGGAAAACTGTTTTTT
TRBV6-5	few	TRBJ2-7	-	CASSYSMGREQYF	TGTGCCAGCAGTTACTCGATGGGGCGCGAGCAGTACTTC
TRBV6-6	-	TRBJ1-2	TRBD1	CASRTGTALGNYGYTF	TGTGCCAGCAGGACCGGGACAGCTTTGGGTAACTATGGCTACACCTTC
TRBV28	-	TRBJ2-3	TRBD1	CASSLLGQYTDTQYF	TGTGCCAGCAGTTTATTGGGACAGTACACAGATACGCAGTATTTT
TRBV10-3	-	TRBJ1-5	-	CAISSGTSNQPQHF	TGTGCCATCAGCAGCGGGACTTCGAATCAGCCCCAGCATTTT
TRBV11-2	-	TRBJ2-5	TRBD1	CASSLTGDTKETQYF	TGTGCCAGCAGCCTGACAGGGGATACGAAAGAGACCCAGTACTTC
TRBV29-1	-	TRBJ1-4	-	CSAKARDINEKLFF	TGCAGCGCCAAGGCCAGGGACATTAATGAAAAACTGTTTTTT
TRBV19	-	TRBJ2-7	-	CASSIVGGDEQYF	TGTGCCAGTAGTATAGTAGGAGGAGACGAGCAGTACTTC